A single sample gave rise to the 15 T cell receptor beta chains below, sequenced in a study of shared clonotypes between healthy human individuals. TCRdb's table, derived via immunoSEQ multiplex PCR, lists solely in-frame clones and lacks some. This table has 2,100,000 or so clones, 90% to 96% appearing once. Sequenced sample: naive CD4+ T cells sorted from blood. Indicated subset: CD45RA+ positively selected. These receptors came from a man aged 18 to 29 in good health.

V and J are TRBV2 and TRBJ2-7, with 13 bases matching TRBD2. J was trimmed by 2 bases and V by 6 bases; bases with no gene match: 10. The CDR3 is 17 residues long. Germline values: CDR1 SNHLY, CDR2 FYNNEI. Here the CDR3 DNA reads TGTGCCAGCAGCGATAACATGGGACTAGCGGGAACCTACGAGCAGTACTTC. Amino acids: CASSDNMGLAGTYEQYF.

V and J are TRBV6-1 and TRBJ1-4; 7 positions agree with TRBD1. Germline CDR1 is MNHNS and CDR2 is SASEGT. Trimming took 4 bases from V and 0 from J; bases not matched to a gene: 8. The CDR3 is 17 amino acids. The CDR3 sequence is CASSVGTASSTNEKLFF. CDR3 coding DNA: TGTGCCAGCAGTGTTGGGACAGCCTCATCAACTAATGAAAAACTGTTTTTT.

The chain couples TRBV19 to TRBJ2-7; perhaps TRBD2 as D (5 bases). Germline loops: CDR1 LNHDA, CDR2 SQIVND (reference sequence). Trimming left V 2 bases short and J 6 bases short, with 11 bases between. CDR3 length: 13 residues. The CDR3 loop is CASSIIEGSEQYF. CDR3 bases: TGTGCCAGTAGTATAATTGAGGGAAGCGAGCAGTACTTC.

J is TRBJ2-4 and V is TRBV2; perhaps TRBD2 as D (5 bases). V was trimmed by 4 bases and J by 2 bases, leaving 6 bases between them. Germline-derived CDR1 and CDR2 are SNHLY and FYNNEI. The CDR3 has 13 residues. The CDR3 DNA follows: TGTGCCAGCAGTGGGGAGTCCAAAAACATTCAGTACTTC. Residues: CASSGESKNIQYF.

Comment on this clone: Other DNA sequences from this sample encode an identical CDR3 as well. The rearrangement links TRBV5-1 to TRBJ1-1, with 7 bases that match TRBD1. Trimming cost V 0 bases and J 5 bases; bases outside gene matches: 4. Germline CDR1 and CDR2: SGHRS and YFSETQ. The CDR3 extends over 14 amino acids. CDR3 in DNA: TGCGCCAGCAGCTTGGACAGGGGTTTGACTGAAGCTTTCTTT. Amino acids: CASSLDRGLTEAFF.

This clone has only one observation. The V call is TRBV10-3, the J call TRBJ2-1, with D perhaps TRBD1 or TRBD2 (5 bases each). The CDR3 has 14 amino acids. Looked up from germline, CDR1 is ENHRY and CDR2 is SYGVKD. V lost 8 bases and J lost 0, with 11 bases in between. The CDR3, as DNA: TGTGCCATCGCGGTGGGGGACTCCTACAATGAGCAGTTCTTC. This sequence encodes CAIAVGDSYNEQFF.

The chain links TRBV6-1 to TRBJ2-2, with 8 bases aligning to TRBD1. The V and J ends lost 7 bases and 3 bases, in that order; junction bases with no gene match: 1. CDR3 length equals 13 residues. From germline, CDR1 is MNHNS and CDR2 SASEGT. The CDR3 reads CASNRGDTGELFF. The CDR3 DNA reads TGTGCCAGCAACAGGGGGGACACCGGGGAGCTGTTTTTT.

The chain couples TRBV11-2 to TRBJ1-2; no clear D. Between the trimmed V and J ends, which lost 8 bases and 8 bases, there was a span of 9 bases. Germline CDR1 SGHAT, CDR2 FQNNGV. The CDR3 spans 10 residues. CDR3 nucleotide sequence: TGTGCCAGCTCCCCCCGAGGCTACACCTTC. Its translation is CASSPRGYTF.

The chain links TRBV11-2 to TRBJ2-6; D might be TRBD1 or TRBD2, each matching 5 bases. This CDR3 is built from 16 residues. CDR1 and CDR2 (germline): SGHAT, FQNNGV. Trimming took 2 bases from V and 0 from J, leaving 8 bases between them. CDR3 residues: CASSLWGSSGANVLTF. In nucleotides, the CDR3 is TGTGCCAGCAGCTTATGGGGGAGCTCTGGGGCCAACGTCCTGACTTTC.

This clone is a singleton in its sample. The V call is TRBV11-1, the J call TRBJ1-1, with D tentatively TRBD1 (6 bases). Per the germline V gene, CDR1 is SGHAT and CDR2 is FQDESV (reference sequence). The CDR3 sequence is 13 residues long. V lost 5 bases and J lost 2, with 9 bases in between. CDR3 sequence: CASSTGTNTEAFF. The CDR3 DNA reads TGTGCCAGCAGCACCGGGACAAACACTGAAGCTTTCTTT. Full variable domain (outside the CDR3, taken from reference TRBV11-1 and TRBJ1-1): EAEVAQSPRYKITEKSQAVAFWCDPISGHATLYWYRQILGQGPELLVQFQDESVVDDSQLPKDRFSAERLKGVDSTLKIQPAELGDSAMYLCASSTGTNTEAFFGQGTRLTVV.

This CDR3 reads CASSQVGDLSMGQYF. CDR3 nucleotides: TGTGCCAGCAGCCAAGTGGGAGATTTGAGCATGGGGCAGTACTTC. The V call is TRBV14, the J call TRBJ2-7; D perhaps matches TRBD2 (5 bases). V gave up 1 base and J gave up 9 bases, with 19 bases separating them. CDR1 and CDR2 from the germline V gene are SGHDN and FVKESK. The CDR3 has 15 residues.

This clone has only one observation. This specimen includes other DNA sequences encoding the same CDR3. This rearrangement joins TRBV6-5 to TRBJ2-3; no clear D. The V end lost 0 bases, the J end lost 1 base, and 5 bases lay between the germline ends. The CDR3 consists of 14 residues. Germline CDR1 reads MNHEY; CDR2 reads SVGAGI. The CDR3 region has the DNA TGTGCCAGCAGTTACTCCCCAGGCACAGATACGCAGTATTTT. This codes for CASSYSPGTDTQYF.

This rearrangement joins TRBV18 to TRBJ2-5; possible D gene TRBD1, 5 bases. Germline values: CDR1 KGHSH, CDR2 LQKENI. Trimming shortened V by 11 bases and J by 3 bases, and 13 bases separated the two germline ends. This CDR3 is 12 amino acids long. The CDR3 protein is CAGAVREETQYF. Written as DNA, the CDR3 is TGTGCCGGCGCTGTCAGGGAAGAGACCCAGTACTTC.

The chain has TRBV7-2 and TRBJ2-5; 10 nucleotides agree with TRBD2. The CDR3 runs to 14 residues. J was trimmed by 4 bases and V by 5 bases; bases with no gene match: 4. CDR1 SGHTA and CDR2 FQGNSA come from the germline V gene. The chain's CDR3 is CASSTGLALETQYF. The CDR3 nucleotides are TGTGCCAGCAGCACGGGACTAGCGTTAGAGACCCAGTACTTC.

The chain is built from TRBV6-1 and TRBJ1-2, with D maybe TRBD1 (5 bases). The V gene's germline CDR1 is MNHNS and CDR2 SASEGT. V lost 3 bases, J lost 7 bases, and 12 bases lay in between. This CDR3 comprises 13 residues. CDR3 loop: CASSDEGLGGYTF. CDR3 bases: TGTGCCAGCAGTGATGAGGGGCTGGGTGGCTACACCTTC.